This entry lists 25 T cell receptor beta chains sequenced from one sample in a study of cytomegalovirus exposure and HLA in healthy donors listed by TCRdb under 2017. Library creation used the immunoSEQ multiplex PCR assay. A mixture of 60 forward primers for TCR Vbeta segments and 13 reverse primers for TCR Jbeta segments was used in the multiplex PCR. Held by TCRdb, this immuneACCESS table contains in-frame sequences only and omits some clones. Under half of the omission traces to an unresolved V gene where checked; the cause of the rest is unknown. The table for this sample lists 150,000 to 200,000 clones; around 74% of them were counted only once. Approximately 2.4% of the sample goes to the ten largest clones. The sequencing sample was made of PBMCs. The receptors stem from a female donor in good health and CMV-seronegative.

This clone was detected a few times. The V call is TRBV27, the J call TRBJ2-7, with TRBD1 matching 10 bases. The CDR3 length is 14 residues. Germline V lookup: CDR1 MNHEY, CDR2 SMNVEV (reference sequence). J lost 5 bases, V lost 5 bases, and 6 bases had no gene match. CDR3 protein: CASSVEDRGNEQYF. Written as DNA, the CDR3 is TGTGCCAGCAGTGTCGAGGACAGGGGGAACGAGCAGTACTTC.

The gene calls are TRBV2 and TRBJ2-7, with 10 positions matching TRBD1. J was trimmed by 2 bases and V by 7 bases; bases with no gene match: 8. Germline assignment: CDR1 SNHLY and CDR2 FYNNEI. CDR3 length: 15 residues. The CDR3 DNA reads TGTGCCAGCACCCGAAGGGGGACAGGGGCCTACGAGCAGTACTTC. It is translated as CASTRRGTGAYEQYF. Full variable domain (rest looked up from reference TRBV2 and TRBJ2-7): EPEVTQTPSHQVTQMGQEVILRCVPISNHLYFYWYRQILGQKVEFLVSFYNNEISEKSEIFDDQFSVERPDGSNFTLKIRSTKLEDSAMYFCASTRRGTGAYEQYFGPGTRLTVT.

Of note for this clone: The junction departs from germline at one end; a sequencing error may be responsible. CDR3 nucleotide sequence: TGTGCTAGCAGCCGCGGAGACACAGATACGCAGTATTTT. Translation: CASSRGDTDTQYF. The chain carries TRBV7-7 and TRBJ2-3, with D unclear. Germline lookup yields CDR1 SSHAT and CDR2 FNYEAQ (reference sequence). The CDR3 is 13 amino acids.

The rearrangement links TRBV18 to TRBJ2-1, with TRBD2 matching over 9 bases. Germline V gene lookup returns CDR1 KGHSH and CDR2 LQKENI. Trimming at V came to 1 base and at J to 5 bases, leaving 6 bases not matched to a gene. The CDR3 covers 16 residues. The chain's CDR3 is CASSPLAGGLNNEQFF. CDR3 in DNA: TGTGCCAGCTCACCACTGGCGGGGGGGCTAAACAATGAGCAGTTCTTC.

The genes are TRBV19 and TRBJ1-6, with 8 bases that match TRBD1. Per germline, CDR1 LNHDA and CDR2 SQIVND (reference sequence). The CDR3 covers 16 residues. V dropped 1 base and J dropped 8; count of bases not matched to a gene: 7. CDR3 protein: CASSIGGTGRYSPLHF. The CDR3 DNA is TGTGCCAGTAGTATAGGGGGGACAGGTCGATATTCACCCCTCCACTTT.

The chain joins TRBV10-3 to TRBJ1-1; D unresolved. Germline V gene data show CDR1 as ENHRY and CDR2 as SYGVKD. Trimming took 3 bases from V and 3 from J, leaving 11 bases between them. This CDR3 is built from 14 residues. The CDR3 bases are TGTGCCATCAGTGACCTGGGCCCCGACACTGAAGCTTTCTTT. Translated: CAISDLGPDTEAFF.

This clone was detected once. The chain carries TRBV29-1 and TRBJ1-4; D not certain. Germline CDR1 SQVTM, CDR2 ANQGSEA. The CDR3 has 11 amino acids. V lost 7 bases to trimming and J lost 4 bases, with 7 bases between them. Here the CDR3 reads CSGFYNEKLFF. The CDR3 DNA follows: TGCAGCGGGTTCTATAATGAAAAACTGTTTTTT.

This clone came up a few times. The CDR3 DNA reads as TGTGCCAGCAGCGTCAGGCAGGGGAATTCACCCCTCCACTTT. Translating it yields CASSVRQGNSPLHF. The chain employs TRBV9 and TRBJ1-6; D possibly corresponds to TRBD1 (6 bases). The germline CDR1 and CDR2 sequences are SGDLS and YYNGEE. Trimming took 2 bases from V and 7 from J, leaving 10 bases between them. The CDR3 runs 14 residues. Full variable domain (missing parts from reference TRBV9 and TRBJ1-6): DSGVTQTPKHLITATGQRVTLRCSPRSGDLSVYWYQQSLDQGLQFLIQYYNGEERAKGNILERFSAQQFPDLHSELNLSSLELGDSALYFCASSVRQGNSPLHFGNGTRLTVT.

The rearrangement uses TRBV9 and TRBJ2-3; a weak D match, TRBD1 (5 bases). The germline gives CDR1 SGDLS, CDR2 YYNGEE. CDR3 length: 16 amino acids. V shed 2 bases and J shed 0 bases, with 13 bases lying between them. The CDR3 DNA sequence: TGTGCCAGCAGCGTGGACAACTGGATGAGCACAGATACGCAGTATTTT. Protein: CASSVDNWMSTDTQYF.

The V and J genes are TRBV19 and TRBJ2-5, with D possibly being TRBD2 (5 bases). Per the germline V gene, CDR1 is LNHDA and CDR2 is SQIVND (reference sequence). The length of the CDR3 is 11 residues. Trimming pared 9 bases from V and 7 bases from J, leaving 12 bases between. CDR3 protein: CASGMAGTQYF. CDR3 sequence (DNA): TGTGCCAGCGGGATGGCTGGGACCCAGTACTTC.

This chain connects TRBV27 to TRBJ1-4; no clear D. CDR3 size: 14 residues. The V and J ends lost 5 bases and 7 bases respectively, with 14 bases between them. Germline CDR1 MNHEY, CDR2 SMNVEV (reference sequence). CDR3 coding DNA: TGTGCCAGCAGTCGGGGAGGTGGGGTTGAAAAACTGTTTTTT. It specifies CASSRGGGVEKLFF.

V usage is TRBV25-1 and J usage is TRBJ1-6; D is perhaps TRBD1 (5 bases). CDR3 length: 16 residues. Germline CDR1 MGHDK, CDR2 SYGVNS. V lost 3 bases to trimming and J lost 7 bases, with 16 bases between them. As DNA, the CDR3 is TGTGCCAGCAGTGACCCCCGGTTGGGGGGGAATTCACCCCTCCACTTT. Protein sequence: CASSDPRLGGNSPLHF.

This clone turned up a few times. The V and J genes are TRBV29-1 and TRBJ2-2; 7 nucleotides agree with TRBD2. From germline, CDR1 is SQVTM and CDR2 ANQGSEA. The CDR3 is made up of 15 amino acids. The V and J ends lost 6 bases and 6 bases, in that order; junction bases with no gene match: 13. This CDR3 reads CSVLLAQEVSGELFF. The CDR3 bases are TGCAGCGTCTTACTAGCGCAAGAGGTGTCCGGGGAGCTGTTTTTT.

The V and J genes are TRBV19 and TRBJ2-7; 11 bases align to TRBD2. The CDR3 loop spans 15 amino acids. The germline V gene has CDR1 LNHDA and CDR2 SQIVND (reference sequence). Trimming at V came to 3 bases and at J to 3 bases, leaving 4 bases not matched to a gene. CDR3 residues: CASSIVLAGGYEQYF. CDR3 DNA sequence: TGTGCCAGTAGTATCGTCCTAGCGGGGGGCTACGAGCAGTACTTC.

The chain joins TRBV27 to TRBJ1-5; TRBD1 aligns across 8 bases. The CDR3 runs to 14 residues. Germline V gene sequence: CDR1 MNHEY, CDR2 SMNVEV (reference sequence). Trimming took 6 bases from V and 7 from J; bases not matched to a gene: 8. Here the CDR3 DNA reads TGTGCCAGCAGAGTGCAGGGGGCAGGGCAGCCCCAGCATTTT. Residues: CASRVQGAGQPQHF.

The chain links TRBV6-1 to TRBJ2-1; unclear D gene. V gave up 0 bases and J gave up 9 bases, with 3 bases separating them. Germline V gene sequence: CDR1 MNHNS, CDR2 SASEGT. The CDR3 sequence is 11 residues long. The CDR3 DNA follows: TGTGCCAGCAGTGAAGCCCTTGAGCAGTTCTTC. This codes for CASSEALEQFF.

This clone was seen more than once but under ten times. V usage is TRBV11-2 and J usage is TRBJ2-1, with 13 positions matching TRBD2. The germline gives CDR1 SGHAT, CDR2 FQNNGV. With V trimmed by 5 bases and J by 5 bases, 15 bases remained unmatched. The CDR3 consists of 19 residues. CDR3 amino acids: CASSHQRRLAGGRNNEQFF. In DNA form, the CDR3 reads TGTGCCAGCAGCCATCAACGTCGACTAGCGGGGGGCCGCAACAATGAGCAGTTCTTC.

This clone was found a few times. This CDR3 is CASSIDGADYGYTF. CDR3 DNA: TGTGCCAGTAGTATAGATGGGGCGGACTATGGCTACACCTTC. The rearrangement joins TRBV19 to TRBJ1-2; perhaps TRBD1 as D (5 bases). In germline, CDR1 is LNHDA, CDR2 SQIVND (reference sequence). The CDR3 runs to 14 residues. The V gene lost 0 bases and the J gene lost 3 bases, with 8 bases spanning the gap.

The V gene is TRBV28, the J gene TRBJ1-5; TRBD1 might be the D (6 bases). Trimming pared 7 bases from V and 1 base from J, leaving 14 bases between. The CDR3 is 15 amino acids. Per germline, CDR1 MDHEN and CDR2 SYDVKM. CDR3 in amino acids: CASILGHRSNQPQHF. The CDR3 DNA is TGTGCCAGCATCCTGGGACACCGAAGCAATCAGCCCCAGCATTTT.

V usage is TRBV6-5 and J usage is TRBJ2-3; TRBD2 aligns across 12 bases. Trimming at V came to 0 bases and at J to 4 bases, leaving 2 bases not matched to a gene. The germline CDR1 and CDR2 sequences are MNHEY and SVGAGI. The CDR3 length is 16 residues. CDR3 sequence reads: CASSYSTSGGPDTQYF. In DNA, the CDR3 is TGTGCCAGCAGTTACTCGACTAGCGGGGGCCCAGATACGCAGTATTTT.

This clone was seen only a few times. Other DNA sequences in the same sample also yield this CDR3. This chain connects TRBV7-3 to TRBJ2-2; tentatively, D is TRBD2 (5 bases). Germline assignment: CDR1 SGHTA and CDR2 FQGTGA. The CDR3 has 12 amino acids. Trimming shortened V by 3 bases and J by 6 bases, and 5 bases separated the two germline ends. As DNA, the CDR3 is TGTGCCAGCAGCTTGGGAGCCGGGGAGCTGTTTTTT. Protein sequence: CASSLGAGELFF.

The rearrangement links TRBV4-3 to TRBJ2-7; no firm D call. This CDR3 is built from 15 residues. CDR1 is LGHNA and CDR2 is YSLEER in the germline V gene. Trimming left V 0 bases short and J 0 bases short, with 9 bases between. The CDR3 DNA reads as TGCGCCAGCAGCCAAGAGTTGGCTAGCTCCTACGAGCAGTACTTC. This encodes CASSQELASSYEQYF.

The chain has TRBV30 and TRBJ2-3; D not resolved. The CDR3 is 15 amino acids. V was clipped by 0 bases and J by 0 bases, with 10 bases between them. CDR1 is GTSNPN, CDR2 SVGIG, per germline (reference sequence). The CDR3 bases are TGTGCCTGGAGTGTAATCACAGCTAGCACAGATACGCAGTATTTT. Residues: CAWSVITASTDTQYF. The entire variable domain, with the rest obtained from reference TRBV30 and TRBJ2-3, is as follows: SQTIHQWPATLVQPVGSPLSLECTVEGTSNPNLYWYRQAAGRGLQLLFYSVGIGQISSEVPQNLSASRPQDRQFILSSKKLLLSDSGFYLCAWSVITASTDTQYFGPGTRLTVL.

The chain recombines TRBV30 with TRBJ2-6; a possible D gene is TRBD2 (5 bases). The CDR3 runs 15 residues. Looked up from germline, CDR1 is GTSNPN and CDR2 is SVGIG (reference sequence). The CDR3 DNA reads as TGTGCTTGCCTCAGGACTGTCTCTGGGGCCAACGTCCTGACTTTC. Its protein is CACLRTVSGANVLTF. Combining the CDR3 with reference TRBV30 and TRBJ2-6 gives the whole variable domain SQTIHQWPATLVQPVGSPLSLECTVEGTSNPNLYWYRQAAGRGLQLLFYSVGIGQISSEVPQNLSASRPQDRQFILSSKKLLLSDSGFYLCACLRTVSGANVLTFGAGSRLTVL.

The CDR3 bases are TGCGCCAGCAGCTTAACCGGGACTAGCGGGGGACCTCCCTACGAGCAGTACTTC. Its translation: CASSLTGTSGGPPYEQYF. The chain employs TRBV5-1 and TRBJ2-7, with 14 nucleotides matching TRBD2. Germline V gene data show CDR1 as SGHRS and CDR2 as YFSETQ. There are 18 residues in the CDR3. The V gene end was trimmed by 2 bases and the J gene end by 2 bases; junction bases not matched to a gene: 9.